The rows below give T cell receptor beta chains drawn from one sample of a study of blood T cells in healthy people across ages. Via MiXCR, TCRdb re-called the 5' RACE reads, giving one row per CDR3 protein. The repertoire has about 800,000 distinct CDR3 sequences, more than 20% of them found once; the top ten carry approximately 3.7%. These records were also assigned to another study, of T cells of mothers and their children.

The source material was blood. The receptors shown here come from a boy aged 10-17 years in good health. Each CDR3 is given with its conserved first and last residue. A D gene is named only where the DNA matches it firmly. Not all rows give a size; the values are once, few, many and, for expanded clones, a class.

J gene: TRBJ2-2; V gene: TRBV20-1; clone size: few; D gene: TRBD1; CDR3 DNA: TGCAGTGCCAAGCCCGGGACAGGGCACACCGGGGAGCTGTTTTTT; CDR3 protein: CSAKPGTGHTGELFF
J gene: TRBJ1-6; V gene: TRBV5-6; clone size: .; D gene: TRBD1; CDR3 DNA: TGTGCCAGCAGGCGCGTAGGGGGCGCCTATAATTCACCCCTCCACTTT; CDR3 protein: CASRRVGGAYNSPLHF
J gene: TRBJ2-7; V gene: TRBV27; clone size: few; D gene: .; CDR3 DNA: TGTGTCAGCAGTTTAAACTTCCCTAGCTCCTACGAGCAGTACTTC; CDR3 protein: CVSSLNFPSSYEQYF
J gene: TRBJ2-7; V gene: TRBV20-1; clone size: few; D gene: TRBD1; CDR3 DNA: TGCAGTGCTATGTTTGTTAACAGGGGTATCAACGAGCAGTACTTC; CDR3 protein: CSAMFVNRGINEQYF
J gene: TRBJ2-5; V gene: TRBV7-2; clone size: .; D gene: .; CDR3 DNA: TGTGCCAGCAGCTCGCACATGAATGAGGAGACCCAGTACTTC; CDR3 protein: CASSSHMNEETQYF
J gene: TRBJ2-6; V gene: TRBV14; clone size: .; D gene: .; CDR3 DNA: TGTGCCAGCAGCCAAACTACCGGGGCCAACGTCCTGACTTTC; CDR3 protein: CASSQTTGANVLTF
J gene: TRBJ1-1; V gene: TRBV5-1; clone size: .; D gene: .; CDR3 DNA: TGCGCCAGCACCTGGACAGCGAGCATGAACACTGAAGCTTTCTTT; CDR3 protein: CASTWTASMNTEAFF
J gene: TRBJ2-7; V gene: TRBV27; clone size: few; D gene: TRBD1; CDR3 DNA: TGTGCCAGCAGTTTGACAGGGTATGTGTACGAGCAGTACTTC; CDR3 protein: CASSLTGYVYEQYF
J gene: TRBJ1-4; V gene: TRBV5-5; clone size: .; D gene: .; CDR3 DNA: TGTGCCAGCAGCCACCCCCGGGGGAATGAAAAACTGTTTTTT; CDR3 protein: CASSHPRGNEKLFF
J gene: TRBJ1-1; V gene: TRBV5-1; clone size: few; D gene: .; CDR3 DNA: TGCGCCAGCAGCCCGGACAGCAGCACTGAAGCTTTCTTT; CDR3 protein: CASSPDSSTEAFF
J gene: TRBJ2-1; V gene: TRBV15; clone size: few; D gene: .; CDR3 DNA: TGTGCCACCAGCAGAGAAGATAGATTGGATGAGCAGTTCTTC; CDR3 protein: CATSREDRLDEQFF
J gene: TRBJ1-1; V gene: TRBV5-6; clone size: .; D gene: TRBD1; CDR3 DNA: TGTGCCAGCAGTCGACAGGGGAACTATGAAGCTTTCTTT; CDR3 protein: CASSRQGNYEAFF
J gene: TRBJ2-5; V gene: TRBV29-1; clone size: few; D gene: .; CDR3 DNA: TGCAGCGTAGACCGACCGACGGAGGAACAAGAGACCCAGTACTTC; CDR3 protein: CSVDRPTEEQETQYF
J gene: TRBJ2-4; V gene: TRBV4-1; clone size: .; D gene: .; CDR3 DNA: TGCGCCAGCAGCCAAGCTCTCCCGCAGGGGGGGCCCCAAAACATTCAGTACTTC; CDR3 protein: CASSQALPQGGPQNIQYF
J gene: TRBJ2-7; V gene: TRBV5-5; clone size: .; D gene: .; CDR3 DNA: TGTGCCAGCAGCATGACCGGACAGACGACCTACGAGCAGTACTTC; CDR3 protein: CASSMTGQTTYEQYF
J gene: TRBJ2-1; V gene: TRBV29-1; clone size: few; D gene: TRBD1; CDR3 DNA: TGCAGCCTCTACGACAGGGATGGTCATAATGAGCAGTTCTTC; CDR3 protein: CSLYDRDGHNEQFF
J gene: TRBJ1-6; V gene: TRBV27; clone size: few; D gene: .; CDR3 DNA: TGTGCCAGCAGTTTCCAAGGGGCAGGTTCACCCCTCCACTTT; CDR3 protein: CASSFQGAGSPLHF
J gene: TRBJ2-5; V gene: TRBV10-3; clone size: .; D gene: .; CDR3 DNA: TGTGCCATCAAGCCTAGTTCTGAGGAGACCCAGTACTTC; CDR3 protein: CAIKPSSEETQYF
J gene: TRBJ2-5; V gene: TRBV29-1; clone size: .; D gene: TRBD1; CDR3 DNA: TGCAGCGGTGGGGACAGGGCTGAGACCCAGTACTTC; CDR3 protein: CSGGDRAETQYF
J gene: TRBJ2-6; V gene: TRBV20-1; clone size: few; D gene: .; CDR3 DNA: TGCAGTGCTAGGGGGAGCTCTGGGGCCAACGTCCTGACTTTC; CDR3 protein: CSARGSSGANVLTF
J gene: TRBJ2-1; V gene: TRBV20-1; clone size: .; D gene: TRBD2; CDR3 DNA: TGCAGTGCTTTGGGACTAGCGGGAGCCGTCGCAGGTTACAATGAGCAGTTCTTC; CDR3 protein: CSALGLAGAVAGYNEQFF
J gene: TRBJ1-2; V gene: TRBV9; clone size: .; D gene: .; CDR3 DNA: TGTGCCAGCAGCACCCAGGGGACCGGGAGCTATGGCTACACCTTC; CDR3 protein: CASSTQGTGSYGYTF
J gene: TRBJ2-5; V gene: TRBV3-1; clone size: .; D gene: .; CDR3 DNA: TGTGCCAGCAGCCATCGATGGGCTGGGTGGACCCAGTACTTC; CDR3 protein: CASSHRWAGWTQYF
J gene: TRBJ2-2; V gene: TRBV29-1; clone size: .; D gene: TRBD1; CDR3 DNA: TGCGGCGTTGTAGGGGGACAGGGTGCCGGGGAGCTGTTTTTT; CDR3 protein: CGVVGGQGAGELFF
J gene: TRBJ2-5; V gene: TRBV28; clone size: .; D gene: .; CDR3 DNA: TGTGCCAGCAGTTTGCTTGGGCGGGACCCCCGACAAGAGACCCAGTACTTC; CDR3 protein: CASSLLGRDPRQETQYF